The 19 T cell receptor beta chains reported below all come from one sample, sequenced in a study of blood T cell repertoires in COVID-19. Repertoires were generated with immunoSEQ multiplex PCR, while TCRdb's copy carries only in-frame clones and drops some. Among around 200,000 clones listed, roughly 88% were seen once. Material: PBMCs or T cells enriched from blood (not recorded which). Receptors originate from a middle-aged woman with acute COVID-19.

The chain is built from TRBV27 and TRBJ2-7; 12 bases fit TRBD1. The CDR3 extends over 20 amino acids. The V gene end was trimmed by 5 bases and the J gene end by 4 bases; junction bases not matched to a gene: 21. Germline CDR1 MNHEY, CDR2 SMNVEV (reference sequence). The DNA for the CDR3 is TGTGCCAGCAGTCCCCGCTCCGGGACAGGGGGCACGATACCCTTTTACGAGCAGTACTTC. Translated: CASSPRSGTGGTIPFYEQYF.

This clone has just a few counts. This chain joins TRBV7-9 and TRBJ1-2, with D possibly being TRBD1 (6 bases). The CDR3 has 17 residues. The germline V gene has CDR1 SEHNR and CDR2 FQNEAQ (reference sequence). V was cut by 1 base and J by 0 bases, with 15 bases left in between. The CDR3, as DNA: TGTGCCAGCAGCTTAGGACCACCGGACAGCGCTAACTATGGCTACACCTTC. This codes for CASSLGPPDSANYGYTF. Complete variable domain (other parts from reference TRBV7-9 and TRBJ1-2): DTGVSQNPRHKITKRGQNVTFRCDPISEHNRLYWYRQTLGQGPEFLTYFQNEAQLEKSRLLSDRFSAERPKGSFSTLEIQRTEQGDSAMYLCASSLGPPDSANYGYTFGSGTRLTVV.

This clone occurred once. The CDR3 DNA reads as TGTGCCAGCAGCCCCCACTCTGGGGCCAACGTCCTGACTTTC. It translates to CASSPHSGANVLTF. The chain is built from TRBV25-1 and TRBJ2-6; no definite D call. The CDR3 is 14 amino acids. Trimming removed 6 bases from V and 0 bases from J, with 6 bases in between. CDR1 is MGHDK and CDR2 is SYGVNS in the germline V gene.

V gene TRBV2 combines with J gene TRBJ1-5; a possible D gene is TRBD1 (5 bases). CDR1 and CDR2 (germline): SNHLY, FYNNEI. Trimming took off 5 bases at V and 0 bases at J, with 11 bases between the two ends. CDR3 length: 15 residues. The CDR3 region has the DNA TGTGCCAGCAGTCCTGACAGATATAGCAATCAGCCCCAGCATTTT. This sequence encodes CASSPDRYSNQPQHF.

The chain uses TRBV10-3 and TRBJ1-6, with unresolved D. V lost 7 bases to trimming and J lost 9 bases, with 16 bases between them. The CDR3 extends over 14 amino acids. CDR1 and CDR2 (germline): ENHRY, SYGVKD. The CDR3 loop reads CAITALPGSSPLHF. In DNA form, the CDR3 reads TGTGCCATCACAGCTCTCCCGGGTAGTTCACCCCTCCACTTT.

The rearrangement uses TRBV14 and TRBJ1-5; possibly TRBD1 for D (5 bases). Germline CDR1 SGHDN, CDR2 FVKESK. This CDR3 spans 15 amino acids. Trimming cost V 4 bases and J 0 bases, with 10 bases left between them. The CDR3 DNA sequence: TGTGCCAGCAGCCTTTCGACAGATAGCAATCAGCCCCAGCATTTT. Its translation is CASSLSTDSNQPQHF. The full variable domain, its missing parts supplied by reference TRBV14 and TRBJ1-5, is EAGVTQFPSHSVIEKGQTVTLRCDPISGHDNLYWYRRVMGKEIKFLLHFVKESKQDESGMPNNRFLAERTGGTYSTLKVQPAELEDSGVYFCASSLSTDSNQPQHFGDGTRLSIL.

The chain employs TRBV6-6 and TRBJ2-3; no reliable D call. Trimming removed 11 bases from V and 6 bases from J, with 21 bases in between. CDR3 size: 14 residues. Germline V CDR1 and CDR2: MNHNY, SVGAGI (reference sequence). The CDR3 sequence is CASKMEIMVDTQYF. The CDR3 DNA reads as TGTGCCTCTAAGATGGAGATTATGGTCGATACGCAGTATTTT.

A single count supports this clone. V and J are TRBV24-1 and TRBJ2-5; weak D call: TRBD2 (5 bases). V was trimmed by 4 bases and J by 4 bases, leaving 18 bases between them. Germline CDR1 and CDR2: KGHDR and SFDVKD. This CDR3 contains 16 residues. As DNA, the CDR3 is TGTGCCACCAGTGAACGATCAGCGGAAACGGGAGAGACCCAGTACTTC. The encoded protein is CATSERSAETGETQYF.

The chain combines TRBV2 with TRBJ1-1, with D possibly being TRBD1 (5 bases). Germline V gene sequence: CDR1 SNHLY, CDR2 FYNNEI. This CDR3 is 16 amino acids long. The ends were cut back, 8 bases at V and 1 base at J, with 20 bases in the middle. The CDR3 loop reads CASATSPHDRNTEAFF. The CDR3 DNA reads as TGTGCCAGCGCAACAAGCCCTCACGACAGGAACACTGAAGCTTTCTTT.

In DNA, the CDR3 is TGTGCCAGCAGCCTCGGACAGTATAATGAAAAACTGTTTTTT. Translated, it gives CASSLGQYNEKLFF. This chain joins TRBV7-9 and TRBJ1-4; D might be TRBD1 (6 bases). The germline V and J ends were trimmed by 5 bases and 4 bases, with 11 bases remaining between them. The germline V gene has CDR1 SEHNR and CDR2 FQNEAQ (reference sequence). The CDR3 spans 14 residues.

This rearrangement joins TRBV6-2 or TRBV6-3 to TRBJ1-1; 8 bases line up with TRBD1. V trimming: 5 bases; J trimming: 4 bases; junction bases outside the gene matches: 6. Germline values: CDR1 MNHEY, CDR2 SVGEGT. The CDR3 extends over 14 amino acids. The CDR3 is CASSIRTGGTEAFF. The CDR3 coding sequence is TGTGCCAGCAGTATTAGAACAGGGGGCACTGAAGCTTTCTTT.

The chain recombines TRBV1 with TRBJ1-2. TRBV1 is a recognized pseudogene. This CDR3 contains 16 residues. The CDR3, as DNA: TGCACCAGCAGCCAGAACCTAACCGGGAGCAACTATGGCTACACCTTC. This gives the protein CTSSQNLTGSNYGYTF.

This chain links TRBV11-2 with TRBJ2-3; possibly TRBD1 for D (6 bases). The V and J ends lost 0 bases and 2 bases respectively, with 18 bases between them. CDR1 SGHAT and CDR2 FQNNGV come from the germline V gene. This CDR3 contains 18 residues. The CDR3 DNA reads TGTGCCAGCAGCTTAGATCAGGTGCAGGGGACCCTCACAGATACGCAGTATTTT. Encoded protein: CASSLDQVQGTLTDTQYF. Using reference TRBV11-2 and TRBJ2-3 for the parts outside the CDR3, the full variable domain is EAGVAQSPRYKIIEKRQSVAFWCNPISGHATLYWYQQILGQGPKLLIQFQNNGVVDDSQLPKDRFSAERLKGVDSTLKIQPAKLEDSAVYLCASSLDQVQGTLTDTQYFGPGTRLTVL.

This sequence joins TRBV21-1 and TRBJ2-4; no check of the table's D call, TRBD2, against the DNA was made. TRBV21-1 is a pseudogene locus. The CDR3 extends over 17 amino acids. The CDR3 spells CASSKGRAVGAKNIQYF. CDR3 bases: TGTGCCAGCAGCAAAGGGCGGGCAGTTGGCGCCAAAAACATTCAGTACTTC.

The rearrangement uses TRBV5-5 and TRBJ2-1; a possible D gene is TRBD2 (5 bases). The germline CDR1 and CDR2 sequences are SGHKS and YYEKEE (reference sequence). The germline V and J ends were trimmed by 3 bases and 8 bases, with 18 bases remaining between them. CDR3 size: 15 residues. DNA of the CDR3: TGTGCCAGCAGCTCCCACCCGGGGTATGGGGATGAGCAGTTCTTC. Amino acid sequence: CASSSHPGYGDEQFF.

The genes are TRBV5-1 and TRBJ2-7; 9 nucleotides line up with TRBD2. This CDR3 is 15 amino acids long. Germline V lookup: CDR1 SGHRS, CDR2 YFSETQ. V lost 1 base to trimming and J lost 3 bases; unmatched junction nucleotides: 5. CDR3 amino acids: CASSLSGGPFYEQYF. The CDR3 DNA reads TGCGCCAGCAGCTTGAGCGGGGGGCCCTTCTACGAGCAGTACTTC.

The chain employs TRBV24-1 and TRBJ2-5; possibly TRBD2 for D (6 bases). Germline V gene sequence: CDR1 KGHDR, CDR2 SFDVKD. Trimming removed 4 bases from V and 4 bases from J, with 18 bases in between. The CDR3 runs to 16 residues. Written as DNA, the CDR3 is TGTGCCACCAGTGAACGCCAAAGTTGGGGAGGAGAGACCCAGTACTTC. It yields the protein CATSERQSWGGETQYF.

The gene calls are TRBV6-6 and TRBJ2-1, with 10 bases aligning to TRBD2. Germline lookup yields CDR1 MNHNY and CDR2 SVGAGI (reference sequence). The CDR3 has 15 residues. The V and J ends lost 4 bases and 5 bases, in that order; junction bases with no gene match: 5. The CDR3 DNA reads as TGTGCCAGCAGTTTAAGCGGGGGGGTGGACAATGAGCAGTTCTTC. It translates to CASSLSGGVDNEQFF.

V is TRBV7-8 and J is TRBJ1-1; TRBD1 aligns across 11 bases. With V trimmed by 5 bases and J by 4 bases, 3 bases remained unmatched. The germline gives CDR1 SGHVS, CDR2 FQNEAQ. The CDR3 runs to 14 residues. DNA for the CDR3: TGTGCCAGCAGCCGGGACAGGGGGACCACTGAAGCTTTCTTT. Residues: CASSRDRGTTEAFF.